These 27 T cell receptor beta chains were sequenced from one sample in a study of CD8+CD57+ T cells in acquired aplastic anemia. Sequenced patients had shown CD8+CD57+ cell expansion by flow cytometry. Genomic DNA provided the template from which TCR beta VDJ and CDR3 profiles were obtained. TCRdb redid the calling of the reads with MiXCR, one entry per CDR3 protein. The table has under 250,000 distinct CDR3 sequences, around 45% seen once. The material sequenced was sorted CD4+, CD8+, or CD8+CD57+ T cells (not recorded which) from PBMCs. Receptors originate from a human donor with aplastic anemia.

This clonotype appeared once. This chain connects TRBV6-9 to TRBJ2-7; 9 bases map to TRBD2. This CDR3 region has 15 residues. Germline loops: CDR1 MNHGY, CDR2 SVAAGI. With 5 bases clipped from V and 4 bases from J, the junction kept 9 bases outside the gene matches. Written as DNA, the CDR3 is TGTGCCAGCAGTGAAGAAATTAGCGGGGGATACGAGCAGTACTTC. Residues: CASSEEISGGYEQYF.

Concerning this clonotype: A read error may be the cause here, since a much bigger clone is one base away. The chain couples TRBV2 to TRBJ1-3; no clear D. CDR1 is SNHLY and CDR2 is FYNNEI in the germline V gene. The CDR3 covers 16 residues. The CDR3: CASRGRTLSAGNTIHF. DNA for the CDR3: TGTGCCAGCAGGGGTAGGACTCTCTCCGCCGGAAACACCATACATTTT.

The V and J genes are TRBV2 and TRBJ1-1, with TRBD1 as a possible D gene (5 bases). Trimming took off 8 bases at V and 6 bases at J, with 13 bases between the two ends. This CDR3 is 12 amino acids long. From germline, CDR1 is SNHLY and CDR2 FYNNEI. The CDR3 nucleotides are TGTGCCAGCCAGGGAATGAGACCTGAAGCTTTCTTT. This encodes CASQGMRPEAFF.

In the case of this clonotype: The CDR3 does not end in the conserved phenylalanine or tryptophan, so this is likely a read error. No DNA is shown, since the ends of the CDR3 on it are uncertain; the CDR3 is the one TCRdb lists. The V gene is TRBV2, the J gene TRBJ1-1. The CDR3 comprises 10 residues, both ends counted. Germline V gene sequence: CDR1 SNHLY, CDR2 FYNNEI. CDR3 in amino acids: CASVSGEASS.

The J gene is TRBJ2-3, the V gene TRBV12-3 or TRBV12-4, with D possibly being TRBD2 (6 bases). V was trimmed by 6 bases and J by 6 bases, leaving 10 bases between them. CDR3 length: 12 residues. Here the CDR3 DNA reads TGTGCCAGCAGCCGTACTAGCGATACGCAGTATTTT. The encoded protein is CASSRTSDTQYF.

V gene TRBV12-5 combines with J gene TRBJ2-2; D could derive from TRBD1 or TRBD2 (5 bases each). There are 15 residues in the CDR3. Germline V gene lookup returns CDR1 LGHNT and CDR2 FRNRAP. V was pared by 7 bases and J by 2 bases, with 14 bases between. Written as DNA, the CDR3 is TGTGCTAGTGATTCGGGGACCACCAACACCGGGGAGCTGTTTTTT. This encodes CASDSGTTNTGELFF.

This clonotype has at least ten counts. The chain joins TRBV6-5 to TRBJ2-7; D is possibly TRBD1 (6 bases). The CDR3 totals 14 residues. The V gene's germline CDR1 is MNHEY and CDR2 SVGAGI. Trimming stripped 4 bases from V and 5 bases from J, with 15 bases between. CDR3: CASSFSGQSDEQYF. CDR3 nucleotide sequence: TGTGCCAGCAGTTTCTCCGGACAGTCCGACGAGCAGTACTTC.

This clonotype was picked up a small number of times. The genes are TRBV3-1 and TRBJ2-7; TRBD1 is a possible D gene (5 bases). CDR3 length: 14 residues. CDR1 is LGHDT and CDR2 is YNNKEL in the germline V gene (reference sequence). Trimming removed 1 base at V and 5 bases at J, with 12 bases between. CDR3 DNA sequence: TGTGCCAGCAGCCAAGGTTCCAGGGCCCACGAGCAGTACTTC. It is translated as CASSQGSRAHEQYF.

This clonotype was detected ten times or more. CDR3 coding DNA: TGTGCCAGCAGCCAGGGGGTCGGTGGGGCCAACGTCCTGACTTTC. It translates to CASSQGVGGANVLTF. The chain is built from TRBV11-2 and TRBJ2-6; TRBD1 aligns across 7 bases. The germline V gene encodes CDR1 SGHAT and CDR2 FQNNGV. The CDR3 is 15 residues long. V dropped 5 bases and J dropped 3; count of bases not matched to a gene: 4. Full variable domain (remainder filled in from reference TRBV11-2 and TRBJ2-6): EAGVAQSPRYKIIEKRQSVAFWCNPISGHATLYWYQQILGQGPKLLIQFQNNGVVDDSQLPKDRFSAERLKGVDSTLKIQPAKLEDSAVYLCASSQGVGGANVLTFGAGSRLTVL.

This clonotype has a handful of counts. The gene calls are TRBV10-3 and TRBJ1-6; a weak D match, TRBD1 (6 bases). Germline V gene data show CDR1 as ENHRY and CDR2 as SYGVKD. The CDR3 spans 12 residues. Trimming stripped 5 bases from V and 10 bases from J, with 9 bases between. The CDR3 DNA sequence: TGTGCCATCAGTTATGGGGGCTCACCCCTCCACTTT. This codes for CAISYGGSPLHF.

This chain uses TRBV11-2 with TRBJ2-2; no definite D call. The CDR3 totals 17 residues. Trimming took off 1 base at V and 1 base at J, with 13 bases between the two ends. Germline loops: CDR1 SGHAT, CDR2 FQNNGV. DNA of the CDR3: TGTGCCAGCAGCTTAGGGCCCCGGGTAGAGAACACCGGGGAGCTGTTTTTT. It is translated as CASSLGPRVENTGELFF.

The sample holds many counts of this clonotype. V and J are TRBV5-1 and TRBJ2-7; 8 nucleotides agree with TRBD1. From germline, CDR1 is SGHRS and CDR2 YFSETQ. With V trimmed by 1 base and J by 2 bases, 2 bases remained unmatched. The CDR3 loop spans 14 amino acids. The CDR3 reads CASSLTGGTYEQYF. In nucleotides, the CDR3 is TGCGCCAGCAGCTTGACAGGGGGTACCTACGAGCAGTACTTC. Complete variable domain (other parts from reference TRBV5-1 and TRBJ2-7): KAGVTQTPRYLIKTRGQQVTLSCSPISGHRSVSWYQQTPGQGLQFLFEYFSETQRNKGNFPGRFSGRQFSNSRSEMNVSTLELGDSALYLCASSLTGGTYEQYFGPGTRLTVT.

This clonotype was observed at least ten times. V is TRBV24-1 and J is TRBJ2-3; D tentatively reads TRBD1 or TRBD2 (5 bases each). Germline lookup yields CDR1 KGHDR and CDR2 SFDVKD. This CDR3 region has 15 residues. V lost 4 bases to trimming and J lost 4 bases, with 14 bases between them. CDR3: CATSDSTEGSDTQYF. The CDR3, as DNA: TGTGCCACCAGTGACTCGACAGAGGGGTCAGATACGCAGTATTTT.

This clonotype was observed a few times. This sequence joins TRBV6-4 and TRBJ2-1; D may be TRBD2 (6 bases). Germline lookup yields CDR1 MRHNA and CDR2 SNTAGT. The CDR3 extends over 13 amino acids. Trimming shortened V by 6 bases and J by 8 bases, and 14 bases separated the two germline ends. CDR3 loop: CASSSGGIDEQFF. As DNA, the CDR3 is TGTGCCAGCAGCTCCGGCGGGATAGATGAGCAGTTCTTC.

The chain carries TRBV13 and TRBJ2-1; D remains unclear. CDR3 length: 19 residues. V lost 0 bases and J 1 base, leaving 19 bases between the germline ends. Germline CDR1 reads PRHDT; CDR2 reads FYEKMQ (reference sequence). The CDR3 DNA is TGTGCCAGCAGCTTAGGTTCTTTCGGTCCCTCCTCTTCCTACAATGAGCAGTTCTTC. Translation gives CASSLGSFGPSSSYNEQFF.

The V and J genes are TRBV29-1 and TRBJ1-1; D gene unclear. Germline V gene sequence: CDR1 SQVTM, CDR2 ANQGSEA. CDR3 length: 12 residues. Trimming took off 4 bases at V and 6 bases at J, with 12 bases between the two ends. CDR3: CSVVVERAEAFF. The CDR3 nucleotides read TGCAGCGTTGTAGTGGAGCGCGCTGAAGCTTTCTTT.

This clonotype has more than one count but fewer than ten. CDR3 in DNA: TGTGCCACCAGTGACCGGGCGGAGACAGATACGCAGTATTTT. This gives the protein CATSDRAETDTQYF. The chain links TRBV24-1 to TRBJ2-3; no reliable D call. The V gene's germline CDR1 is KGHDR and CDR2 SFDVKD. This CDR3 is 14 amino acids long. Trimming removed 4 bases at V and 3 bases at J, with 10 bases between.

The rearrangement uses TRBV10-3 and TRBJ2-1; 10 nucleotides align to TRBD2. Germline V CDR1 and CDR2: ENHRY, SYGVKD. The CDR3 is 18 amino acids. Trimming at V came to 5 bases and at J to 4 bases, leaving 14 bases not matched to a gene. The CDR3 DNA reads TGTGCCATCAGTTGGACTAGCGGCCTCCAACAGCGATACAATGAGCAGTTCTTC. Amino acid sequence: CAISWTSGLQQRYNEQFF.

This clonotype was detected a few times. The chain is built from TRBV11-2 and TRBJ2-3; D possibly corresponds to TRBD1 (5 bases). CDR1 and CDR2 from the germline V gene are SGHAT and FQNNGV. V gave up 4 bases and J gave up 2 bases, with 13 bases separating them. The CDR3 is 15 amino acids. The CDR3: CASSSKTEPTDTQYF. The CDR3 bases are TGTGCCAGCAGCTCGAAGACAGAACCCACAGATACGCAGTATTTT.

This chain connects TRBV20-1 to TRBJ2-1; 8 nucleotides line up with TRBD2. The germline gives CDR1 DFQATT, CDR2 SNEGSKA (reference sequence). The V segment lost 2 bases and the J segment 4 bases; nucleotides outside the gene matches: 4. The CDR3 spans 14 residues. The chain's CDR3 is CSARFGGGYNEQFF. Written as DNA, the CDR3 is TGCAGTGCTAGATTCGGGGGGGGGTACAATGAGCAGTTCTTC.

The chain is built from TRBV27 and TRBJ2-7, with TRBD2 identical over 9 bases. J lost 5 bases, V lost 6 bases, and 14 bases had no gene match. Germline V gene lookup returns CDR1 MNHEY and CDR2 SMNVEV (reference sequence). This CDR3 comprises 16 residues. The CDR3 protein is CASSVGLREGRDEQYF. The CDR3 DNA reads TGTGCCAGCAGCGTAGGGTTGCGGGAGGGGAGGGACGAGCAGTACTTC.

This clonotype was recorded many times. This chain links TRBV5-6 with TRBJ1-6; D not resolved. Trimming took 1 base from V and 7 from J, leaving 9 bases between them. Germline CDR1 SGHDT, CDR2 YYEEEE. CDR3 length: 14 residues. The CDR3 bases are TGTGCCAGCAGCTTGCCTCAGAAAAATTCACCCCTCCACTTT. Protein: CASSLPQKNSPLHF.

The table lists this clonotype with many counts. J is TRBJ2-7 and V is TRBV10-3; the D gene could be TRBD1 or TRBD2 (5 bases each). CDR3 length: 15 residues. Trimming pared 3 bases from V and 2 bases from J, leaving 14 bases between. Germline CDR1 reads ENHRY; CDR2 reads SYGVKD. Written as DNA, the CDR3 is TGTGCCATCAGTGACCCCGGGGCAAAAACCTACGAGCAGTACTTC. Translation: CAISDPGAKTYEQYF.

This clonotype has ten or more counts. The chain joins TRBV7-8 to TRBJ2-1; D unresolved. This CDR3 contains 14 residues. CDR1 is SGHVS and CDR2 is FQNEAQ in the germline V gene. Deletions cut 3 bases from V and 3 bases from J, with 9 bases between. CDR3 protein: CASSFSSLYNEQFF. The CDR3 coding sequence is TGTGCCAGCAGCTTTTCCTCCCTCTACAATGAGCAGTTCTTC. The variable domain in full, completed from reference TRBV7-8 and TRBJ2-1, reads GAGVSQSPRYKVAKRGQDVALRCDPISGHVSLFWYQQALGQGPEFLTYFQNEAQLDKSGLPSDRFFAERPEGSVSTLKIQRTQQEDSAVYLCASSFSSLYNEQFFGPGTRLTVL.

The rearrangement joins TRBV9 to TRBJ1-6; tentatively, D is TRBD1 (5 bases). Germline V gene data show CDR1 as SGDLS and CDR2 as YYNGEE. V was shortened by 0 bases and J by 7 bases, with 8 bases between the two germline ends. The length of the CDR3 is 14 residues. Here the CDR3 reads CASSVEQANSPLHF. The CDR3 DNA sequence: TGTGCCAGCAGCGTAGAACAGGCAAATTCACCCCTCCACTTT.

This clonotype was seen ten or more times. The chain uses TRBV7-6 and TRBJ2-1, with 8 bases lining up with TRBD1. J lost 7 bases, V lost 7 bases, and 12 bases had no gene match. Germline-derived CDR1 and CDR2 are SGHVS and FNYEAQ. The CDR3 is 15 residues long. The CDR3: CASNTGQGKINEQFF. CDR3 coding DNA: TGTGCCAGCAATACAGGACAGGGAAAGATTAATGAGCAGTTCTTC.

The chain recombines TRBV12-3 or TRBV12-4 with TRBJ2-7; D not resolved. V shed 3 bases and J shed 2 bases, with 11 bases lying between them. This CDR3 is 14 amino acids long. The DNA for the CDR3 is TGTGCCAGCAGTTTGGGCGGAGATACCTACGAGCAGTACTTC. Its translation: CASSLGGDTYEQYF.